This TCR beta chain was profiled in a study of shared clonotypes between healthy human individuals (dated by TCRdb to the early 2020s). About the study as a whole: The cohort comprised a couple of women and a few men aged 18 to 49 years. Blood TCR repertoires of four to six healthy adults were deeply sequenced to estimate repertoire size and the extent of clonotype sharing between individuals. Per donor, three plates each were used for CD4 naive and CD4 memory, two for CD8 naive, and one for CD8 memory. Per donor, leukapheresis produced somewhere between about 0.9 and 9.5 billion PBMCs. To increase sequencing depth and limit assay-specific biases, different laboratories used diverse techniques to prepare libraries and sequence TCR repertoires. Paper-wide results and their limitations: Based on pairwise subsampling, the degree of clonotype sharing among donors was expected to be affected by sequencing depth. Because the study included only a small number of donors, the genetic and exposure-history diversity represented was limited. Even with the large sequencing depth, rarefaction of the sorted-subset datasets indicated that sequencing was incomplete. Estimated clonotype richness was generally larger for naive than for memory subsets. Compared with non-shared clonotypes, the clonotypes found in all four sorted-subset donors had higher generation probabilities. When a few donors were compared, the shared fraction of clonotypes was about 5% for naive CD4, less than 4% for naive CD8, more than 2% for memory CD4, and less than 0.45% for memory CD8. Sampling was restricted to blood, and TCR repertoires in tissues likely differ from the TCR repertoires found in blood.

Cut back by 2 bases and 10 bases, the V and J ends lie 12 bases apart. Per the germline V gene, MDHEN is the CDR1 and SYDVKM is the CDR2. Spanning cysteine to phenylalanine, the CDR3 consists of 14 amino acids. Of the read, only the CDR3 DNA is kept; its 42 bases are in frame from base 1. CD8 naive samples consisted of CD45RO-negative cells that were positively selected for CCR7, yielding a CD45RA+CCR7+ population without TemRA cells. Healthy HIV-negative adults with no recently reported acute infections or vaccinations were included as donors. Every donor was a Caucasian adult residing in Nashville, Tennessee, USA. After blood collection by leukapheresis, PBMCs were isolated using Ficoll-Histopaque density gradient centrifugation and then cryopreserved in the vapor phase of liquid nitrogen. Analytical flow cytometry was used to check the purity and quantity of each magnetically sorted T cell population. Genomic DNA was isolated from every sorted fraction and measured by UV absorbance on a Nanodrop 2000c.

Using the deep immunoSEQ assay, TCR CDR3 regions were amplified from genomic DNA by multiplex PCR. Extracted genomic DNA from each cell subset was distributed evenly across all wells of several immunoSEQ 96-well plates, and each plate was treated as a replicate. Each replicate PCR for sorted subsets received about 200 ng genomic DNA, equal to tens of thousands of T cell genomes. Purified libraries were quantified with a Qubit 3.0 fluorometer, sized on a Bioanalyzer 2100, and re-quantified with the KAPA Library Quantification kit. A separate single-read 150-cycle Illumina NextSeq 550 flow cell was used to sequence each immunoSEQ 96-well plate. For the original study's pipeline: Because the immunoSEQ output held only junctional sequences and lacked quality scores, the filtering could not match the filtering applied to full-length reads. Sequences were annotated with PyIR, a Python wrapper for IgBLAST v1.9, and V/J genes and CDR3 were assigned using IMGT germline references. Reads with weak V/J assignments (E-value above 1e-6), missing CDR3, stop codons, out-of-frame junctions, or ambiguous translated residues were removed. V3J clonotypes were defined as sequences sharing the same inferred V gene, J gene, and CDR3 amino acid sequence. To compute the percentage overlap between repertoires, the number of shared unique clonotypes was divided by the size of the smaller repertoire. Repertoire richness was assessed with RTK rarefaction, the Chao1 estimator, and Recon v2.1 estimates of unobserved clonotypes. Generation probabilities for all TCRbeta clonotypes obtained by the gDNA method from a few donors were computed using OLGA. Held by TCRdb, this immuneACCESS table contains in-frame sequences only and omits some clones. Under half of the omission traces to an unresolved V gene where checked; the cause of the rest is unknown. Clone size and V and J calls were adopted from that table, with D and trimming inferred from the DNA. The sample table shows some 630,000 clones, and 90% to 97% are seen once. 0.095% to 0.13% of the sample is held by the ten biggest clonotypes.

Note on this clone: Its antigen remains unidentified. One base away there is no much larger clone; base qualities are not given.

This sequence uses TRBV28 and TRBJ1-6; perhaps TRBD1 is the D gene, with 6 bases matching. Sequenced: naive CD8+ T cells sorted from blood. The intended sense of this specimen's cell subset or site label: CD45RA+CCR7+. The sequence was collected from a woman aged 25 to 39 in good health. The base sequence is TGTGCCAGCAGTTTAACAGGGACAAGCTCACCCCTCCACTTT. Translation gives CASSLTGTSSPLHF.